These 29 T cell receptor beta chains came from one sample sequenced in a study of T cell changes during pregnancy in multiple sclerosis. TCRdb keeps only in-frame clones here, not all; method: immunoSEQ multiplex PCR. The profile shows approximately 100,000 clones, about 89% of them singletons. The sample in question was peripheral blood, obtained after pregnancy. The receptor set was obtained from a female donor with multiple sclerosis, enrolled in a pregnancy study.

The chain joins TRBV13 to TRBJ2-1; D may be TRBD2 (7 bases). Trimming took 5 bases from V and 3 from J, leaving 14 bases between them. Germline V gene lookup returns CDR1 PRHDT and CDR2 FYEKMQ (reference sequence). CDR3 length equals 15 residues. CDR3 nucleotide sequence: TGTGCCAGCAGCCTGGGAGGGGGGCTCTACAATGAGCAGTTCTTC. Its protein product is CASSLGGGLYNEQFF.

The chain carries TRBV11-2 and TRBJ2-7; 13 bases are shared with TRBD2. The CDR3 is 14 amino acids. Trimming removed 7 bases from V and 8 bases from J; junction bases left unmatched: 8. Per the germline V gene, CDR1 is SGHAT and CDR2 is FQNNGV. CDR3 sequence (DNA): TGTGCCAGCACCTCCGGGACTAGCGGGGTTAAGCAGTACTTC. It yields the protein CASTSGTSGVKQYF.

V is TRBV5-6 and J is TRBJ2-5; 7 bases map to TRBD2. There are 13 residues in the CDR3. The germline CDR1 and CDR2 sequences are SGHDT and YYEEEE. V gave up 4 bases and J gave up 2 bases; unmatched junction bases: 2. CDR3 nucleotides: TGTGCCAGCAGCGGGAGGGAACAAGAGACCCAGTACTTC. It is translated as CASSGREQETQYF.

V gene TRBV7-3 combines with J gene TRBJ2-3; tentative D call: TRBD2 (5 bases). CDR1 and CDR2 from the germline V gene are SGHTA and FQGTGA. V lost 4 bases, J lost 2 bases, and 10 bases lay in between. The CDR3 consists of 14 residues. DNA of the CDR3: TGTGCCAGCAGCTCCGGACTGTACACAGATACGCAGTATTTT. Translating gives CASSSGLYTDTQYF.

The chain joins TRBV5-6 to TRBJ1-5; D not resolved. The CDR3 sequence is 13 residues long. The ends were cut back, 0 bases at V and 6 bases at J, with 7 bases in the middle. Germline V gene sequence: CDR1 SGHDT, CDR2 YYEEEE. The chain's CDR3 is CASSLAGFQPQHF. CDR3 coding DNA: TGTGCCAGCAGCTTGGCGGGTTTTCAGCCCCAGCATTTT. Full variable domain (missing parts from reference TRBV5-6 and TRBJ1-5): DAGVTQSPTHLIKTRGQQVTLRCSPKSGHDTVSWYQQALGQGPQFIFQYYEEEERQRGNFPDRFSGHQFPNYSSELNVNALLLGDSALYLCASSLAGFQPQHFGDGTRLSIL.

This rearrangement joins TRBV7-8 to TRBJ2-1; weak D call: TRBD2 (5 bases). Germline V gene data show CDR1 as SGHVS and CDR2 as FQNEAQ. The CDR3 loop spans 14 amino acids. The V gene lost 2 bases and the J gene lost 6 bases, with 11 bases spanning the gap. The CDR3 loop is CASSLLRTANEQFF. The DNA for the CDR3 is TGTGCCAGCAGCTTACTGAGGACTGCCAATGAGCAGTTCTTC.

The chain combines TRBV4-2 with TRBJ1-5; 8 nucleotides align to TRBD1. V shed 4 bases, J shed 2 bases, and the junction held 7 bases outside the gene matches. Per the germline V gene, CDR1 is LGHNA and CDR2 is YNFKEQ. The CDR3 is 16 residues long. The CDR3 sequence: CASSRDRTSGNQPQHF. The CDR3 bases are TGTGCCAGCAGCCGGGACAGGACCTCTGGCAATCAGCCCCAGCATTTT.

CDR3 nucleotides: TGTGCCAGCAGTGATAGCGGGGGGACCAATGAGCAGTTCTTC. This sequence encodes CASSDSGGTNEQFF. The V and J genes are TRBV6-1 and TRBJ2-1, with 10 nucleotides matching TRBD2. The CDR3 length is 14 residues. Germline V gene sequence: CDR1 MNHNS, CDR2 SASEGT. V lost 3 bases to trimming and J lost 6 bases; unmatched junction nucleotides: 2.

The chain employs TRBV5-5 and TRBJ1-2; no firm D call. Looked up from germline, CDR1 is SGHKS and CDR2 is YYEKEE (reference sequence). This CDR3 has 14 amino acids. Trimming shortened V by 4 bases and J by 3 bases, and 13 bases separated the two germline ends. CDR3 protein: CASSPGTWDYGYTF. CDR3 DNA sequence: TGTGCCAGCAGCCCAGGCACCTGGGACTATGGCTACACCTTC.

The rearrangement uses TRBV18 and TRBJ1-2, with 9 bases that match TRBD1. Germline-derived CDR1 and CDR2 are KGHSH and LQKENI. The CDR3 is 16 amino acids. V was pared by 3 bases and J by 4 bases, with 9 bases of the junction left unmatched. The DNA for the CDR3 is TGTGCCAGCTCACCCTCCACAGGGGGCGTGGGCTATGGCTACACCTTC. The encoded protein is CASSPSTGGVGYGYTF.

This sequence joins TRBV20-1 and TRBJ1-1; tentative D call: TRBD1 (5 bases). The CDR3 runs 11 residues. Germline CDR1 is DFQATT and CDR2 is SNEGSKA (reference sequence). Trimming cost V 3 bases and J 6 bases, with 8 bases left between them. This CDR3 reads CSARDIPEAFF. The CDR3 DNA sequence: TGCAGTGCTAGGGACATCCCTGAAGCTTTCTTT.

The rearrangement joins TRBV7-8 to TRBJ2-7; 8 bases map to TRBD1. After removal of 4 bases from V and 6 bases from J, the junction contained 8 bases not matched to a gene. The germline V gene has CDR1 SGHVS and CDR2 FQNEAQ. The CDR3 spans 14 residues. The CDR3 reads CASSSRQGYSEQYF. For the CDR3, the DNA is TGTGCCAGCAGCTCACGACAGGGGTATAGCGAGCAGTACTTC.

J is TRBJ1-2 and V is TRBV2; D is ambiguous. Germline loops: CDR1 SNHLY, CDR2 FYNNEI. This CDR3 is built from 12 residues. The V end lost 1 base, the J end lost 7 bases, and 7 bases lay between the germline ends. The CDR3 DNA reads as TGTGCCAGCAGTGAAGTTCGGGGTGGCTACACCTTC. This gives the protein CASSEVRGGYTF.

Of note for this clone: One end of the junction is discordant with germline, which a read error may explain. The V and J genes are TRBV19 and TRBJ1-4; D might be TRBD1 (5 bases). Looked up from germline, CDR1 is LNHDA and CDR2 is SQIVND (reference sequence). The CDR3 extends over 14 amino acids. The chain's CDR3 is CASGQGSTNEKLFF. The CDR3 DNA is TGTGCCAGTGGCCAGGGTTCAACGAATGAAAAACTGTTTTTT.

The chain combines TRBV30 with TRBJ2-1; TRBD1 matches at 8 bases. J gave up 8 bases and V 4 bases, and 4 bases lay outside the gene matches. Germline loops: CDR1 GTSNPN, CDR2 SVGIG (reference sequence). The CDR3 is 12 amino acids. This CDR3 reads CAWNRGWDEQFF. CDR3 nucleotide sequence: TGTGCCTGGAACAGGGGGTGGGATGAGCAGTTCTTC.

This chain joins TRBV6-6 and TRBJ1-1; 7 nucleotides match TRBD1. The CDR3 consists of 13 residues. From germline, CDR1 is MNHNY and CDR2 SVGAGI (reference sequence). The J segment lost 10 bases and the V segment lost 6 bases, leaving 11 bases of the junction unmatched. CDR3 nucleotide sequence: TGTGCCAGCAGCCCAGGGGCGCAGGGGGGAGCTTTCTTT. It translates to CASSPGAQGGAFF.

V usage is TRBV25-1 and J usage is TRBJ2-1; tentative D call: TRBD2 (7 bases). Per germline, CDR1 MGHDK and CDR2 SYGVNS. CDR3 size: 14 residues. Trimming shortened V by 6 bases and J by 0 bases, and 9 bases separated the two germline ends. CDR3: CASRGGRSYNEQFF. The DNA for the CDR3 is TGTGCCAGCAGGGGGGGGCGCTCCTACAATGAGCAGTTCTTC.

This clone was counted once. The rearrangement joins TRBV2 to TRBJ1-2; D remains ambiguous. The germline CDR1 and CDR2 sequences are SNHLY and FYNNEI. Trimming took off 6 bases at V and 6 bases at J, with 14 bases between the two ends. The CDR3 runs 13 residues. The DNA for the CDR3 is TGTGCCAGCAGCGCTACGGGATCCCATGGCTACACCTTC. It yields the protein CASSATGSHGYTF.

The chain has TRBV4-2 and TRBJ1-1; no clear D gene. This CDR3 comprises 14 residues. Trimming took 6 bases from V and 2 from J, leaving 13 bases between them. Germline values: CDR1 LGHNA, CDR2 YNFKEQ. DNA for the CDR3: TGTGCCAGCAGTCTCGGGATTCAAAACACTGAAGCTTTCTTT. This codes for CASSLGIQNTEAFF.

This chain connects TRBV5-6 to TRBJ2-3; perhaps TRBD1 as D (5 bases). CDR3 length: 14 residues. Germline lookup yields CDR1 SGHDT and CDR2 YYEEEE. V was clipped by 2 bases and J by 5 bases, with 12 bases between them. CDR3 sequence: CASSFWQGGDTQYF. The CDR3 DNA follows: TGTGCCAGCAGCTTCTGGCAGGGTGGAGATACGCAGTATTTT.

The V and J genes are TRBV4-2 and TRBJ2-1, with TRBD2 identical over 14 bases. The CDR3 is 15 residues long. The germline CDR1 and CDR2 sequences are LGHNA and YNFKEQ. The junction had 5 bases not matched to a gene; V was cut back by 8 bases and J by 5 bases. The CDR3 spells CASGEGLAGDNEQFF. DNA of the CDR3: TGTGCCAGCGGCGAGGGACTAGCGGGGGACAATGAGCAGTTCTTC.

CDR3: CAWSGGGDLHTQYF. For the CDR3, the DNA is TGTGCCTGGAGTGGCGGGGGGGATCTTCATACGCAGTATTTT. The chain recombines TRBV30 with TRBJ2-3; TRBD2 matches 9 bases. The CDR3 is 14 amino acids. V trimming: 1 base; J trimming: 7 bases; junction bases outside the gene matches: 6. CDR1 and CDR2 from the germline V gene are GTSNPN and SVGIG (reference sequence).

The V and J genes are TRBV19 and TRBJ2-5; D is perhaps TRBD1 (6 bases). CDR1 is LNHDA, CDR2 SQIVND, per germline (reference sequence). The CDR3 totals 13 residues. Trimming shortened V by 7 bases and J by 5 bases, and 14 bases separated the two germline ends. CDR3 nucleotides: TGTGCCAGTACACAGGGCCATGGGGAGACCCAGTACTTC. It yields the protein CASTQGHGETQYF.

This chain joins TRBV7-3 and TRBJ2-5; TRBD2 aligns across 13 bases. CDR1 and CDR2 (germline): SGHTA, FQGTGA. This CDR3 spans 15 amino acids. The V segment lost 5 bases and the J segment 5 bases; nucleotides outside the gene matches: 5. The CDR3 sequence is CASSLLAGGPETQYF. In nucleotides, the CDR3 is TGTGCCAGCAGCCTACTAGCGGGGGGGCCGGAGACCCAGTACTTC.

V gene TRBV11-3 combines with J gene TRBJ2-3; D possibly corresponds to TRBD1 (5 bases). The CDR3 covers 14 residues. Germline CDR1 SGHNT, CDR2 YENEEA. With 1 base removed from V and 4 bases from J, the gap between germline ends came to 9 bases. CDR3 nucleotides: TGTGCCAGCAGCTTAGGGGGCTTGCCAGATACGCAGTATTTT. Amino acids: CASSLGGLPDTQYF.

The table lists this clone with a count of one. The CDR3 bases are TGCAGCGTTCGGTTCCCGACAGGGGGAAACACCATATATTTT. Translating gives CSVRFPTGGNTIYF. The chain has TRBV29-1 and TRBJ1-3, with 7 bases aligning to TRBD1. There are 14 residues in the CDR3. Germline assignment: CDR1 SQVTM and CDR2 ANQGSEA. The trim removed 5 bases at V and 4 bases at J, leaving 8 bases unmatched. Looking up the rest from reference TRBV29-1 and TRBJ1-3 gives the full variable domain: SAVISQKPSRDICQRGTSLTIQCQVDSQVTMMFWYRQQPGQSLTLIATANQGSEATYESGFVIDKFPISRPNLTFSTLTVSNMSPEDSSIYLCSVRFPTGGNTIYFGEGSWLTVV.

The chain combines TRBV7-9 with TRBJ1-5, with 7 nucleotides matching TRBD1. Germline values: CDR1 SEHNR, CDR2 FQNEAQ (reference sequence). V trimming: 4 bases; J trimming: 5 bases; junction bases outside the gene matches: 5. The CDR3 sequence is 14 residues long. The CDR3 sequence is CASSSEGADQPQHF. The CDR3 bases are TGTGCCAGCAGCTCAGAGGGGGCGGATCAGCCCCAGCATTTT.

The chain has TRBV2 and TRBJ1-5; D unclear. CDR1 is SNHLY, CDR2 FYNNEI, per germline. CDR3 size: 15 residues. Between the trimmed V and J ends, which lost 8 bases and 1 base, there was a span of 15 bases. The DNA for the CDR3 is TGTGCCAGCCGCCCAGGCACAGTGAGCAATCAGCCCCAGCATTTT. It translates to CASRPGTVSNQPQHF.

This chain uses TRBV27 with TRBJ2-3, with 7 bases lining up with TRBD1. The length of the CDR3 is 16 residues. Germline V CDR1 and CDR2: MNHEY, SMNVEV (reference sequence). V was clipped by 8 bases and J by 1 base; unmatched bases: 12. CDR3 protein: CASFRRGTVGTDTQYF. As DNA, the CDR3 is TGTGCCAGCTTCCGTCGAGGGACAGTTGGCACAGATACGCAGTATTTT.